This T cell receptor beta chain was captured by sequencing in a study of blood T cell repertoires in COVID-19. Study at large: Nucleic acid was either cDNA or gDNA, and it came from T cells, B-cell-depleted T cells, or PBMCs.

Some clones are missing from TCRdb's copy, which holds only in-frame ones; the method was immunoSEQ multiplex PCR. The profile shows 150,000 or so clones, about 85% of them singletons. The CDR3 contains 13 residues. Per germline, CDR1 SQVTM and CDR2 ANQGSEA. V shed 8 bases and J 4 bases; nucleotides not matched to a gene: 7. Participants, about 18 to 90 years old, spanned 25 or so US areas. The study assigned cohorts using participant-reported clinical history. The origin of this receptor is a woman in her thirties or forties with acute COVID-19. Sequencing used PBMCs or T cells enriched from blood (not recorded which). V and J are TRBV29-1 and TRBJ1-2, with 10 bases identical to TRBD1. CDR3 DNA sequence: TGCAGCACATGGGACAGGGGCCTCTATGGCTACACCTTC. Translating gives CSTWDRGLYGYTF.